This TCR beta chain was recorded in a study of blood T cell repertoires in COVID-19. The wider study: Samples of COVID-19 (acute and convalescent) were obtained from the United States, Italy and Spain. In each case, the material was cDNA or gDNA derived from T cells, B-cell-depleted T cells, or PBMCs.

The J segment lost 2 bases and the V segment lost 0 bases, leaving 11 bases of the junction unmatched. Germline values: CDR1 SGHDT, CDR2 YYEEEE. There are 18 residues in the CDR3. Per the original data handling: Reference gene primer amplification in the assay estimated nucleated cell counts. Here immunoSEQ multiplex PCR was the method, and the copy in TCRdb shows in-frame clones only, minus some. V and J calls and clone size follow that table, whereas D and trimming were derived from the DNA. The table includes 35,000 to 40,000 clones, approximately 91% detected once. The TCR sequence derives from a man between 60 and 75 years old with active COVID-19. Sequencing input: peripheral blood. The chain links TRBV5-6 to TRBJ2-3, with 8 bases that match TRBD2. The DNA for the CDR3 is TGTGCCAGCAGCTTGGGTGTGGCTAGCGGGTTTACCACAGATACGCAGTATTTT. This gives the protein CASSLGVASGFTTDTQYF.